These 13 T cell receptor beta chains originate from one sample sequenced in a study of shared clonotypes between healthy human individuals (dated by TCRdb to 2020 to 2021). Preparation of the library involved the immunoSEQ multiplex PCR assay. This immuneACCESS table, as held by TCRdb, lists in-frame sequences with V and J called but not all clones. Of the missing ones, under half trace to an unresolved V gene in checked studies; the others have no known cause. Counted in this sample were some 2,500,000 clones; 93% of them appeared once. The leading ten clones occupy 0.35% to 0.45% of the sample. Material: naive CD4+ T cells from PBMCs. The cell subset or site label for this specimen denotes: CD45RA+ positively selected. The receptors originated from a man between 18 and 29 years old in good health. Some clones in this sample may be carry-over from other donors' samples.

The chain carries TRBV19 and TRBJ2-1; 10 bases map to TRBD2. V lost 4 bases to trimming and J lost 9 bases; unmatched junction nucleotides: 12. The germline gives CDR1 LNHDA, CDR2 SQIVND (reference sequence). This CDR3 contains 16 residues. CDR3 nucleotide sequence: TGTGCCAGTAGTACCGTAGCGGGAGGAGGGATGGGTGAGCAGTTCTTC. Its translation is CASSTVAGGGMGEQFF.

CDR3 protein: CATIRGGLVPGELFF. The CDR3, as DNA: TGTGCCACGATCCGCGGGGGGTTGGTCCCCGGGGAGCTGTTTTTT. This sequence joins TRBV11-2 and TRBJ2-2, with TRBD2 identical over 8 bases. The CDR3 extends over 15 amino acids. Germline-derived CDR1 and CDR2 are SGHAT and FQNNGV. The junction had 13 bases not matched to a gene; V was cut back by 10 bases and J by 6 bases.

This chain connects TRBV29-1 to TRBJ2-3; D tentatively fits TRBD1 or TRBD2 (6 bases each). The length of the CDR3 is 15 residues. The V gene's germline CDR1 is SQVTM and CDR2 ANQGSEA. Trimming cost V 4 bases and J 0 bases, with 14 bases left between them. The CDR3 is CSVGLGGGSTDTQYF. CDR3 DNA sequence: TGCAGCGTTGGATTGGGGGGCGGCAGCACAGATACGCAGTATTTT.

This sequence joins TRBV5-1 and TRBJ2-7; no reliable D call. CDR1 and CDR2 (germline): SGHRS, YFSETQ. The length of the CDR3 is 16 residues. V lost 0 bases and J 3 bases, leaving 16 bases between the germline ends. The CDR3 spells CASSLEAGPASYEQYF. CDR3 coding DNA: TGCGCCAGCAGCTTGGAGGCCGGGCCAGCAAGCTACGAGCAGTACTTC.

The genes are TRBV7-3 and TRBJ2-5, with TRBD1 matching over 7 bases. This CDR3 is 14 amino acids long. Trimming cost V 4 bases and J 5 bases; bases outside gene matches: 7. Germline-derived CDR1 and CDR2 are SGHTA and FQGTGA. As DNA, the CDR3 is TGTGCCAGCAGCTATCAAGGGGGCGCGGAGACCCAGTACTTC. Its translation is CASSYQGGAETQYF.

CDR3 residues: CASSPTTGQGGYSNQPQHF. The CDR3, as DNA: TGTGCCAGCTCACCCACTACGGGACAGGGAGGATACAGCAATCAGCCCCAGCATTTT. V and J are TRBV18 and TRBJ1-5; 9 nucleotides align to TRBD1. J was trimmed by 1 base and V by 3 bases; bases with no gene match: 13. Germline CDR1 is KGHSH and CDR2 is LQKENI. CDR3 length: 19 residues.

This chain links TRBV28 with TRBJ2-7, with 11 bases lining up with TRBD2. V trimming: 5 bases; J trimming: 6 bases; junction bases outside the gene matches: 12. The V gene's germline CDR1 is MDHEN and CDR2 SYDVKM. The CDR3 has 16 amino acids. CDR3 nucleotide sequence: TGTGCCAGCAGTGCACCGGACCTAGCGGGAGGATCCGAGCAGTACTTC. Its protein is CASSAPDLAGGSEQYF. The full variable domain, rest sourced from reference TRBV28 and TRBJ2-7, is DVKVTQSSRYLVKRTGEKVFLECVQDMDHENMFWYRQDPGLGLRLIYFSYDVKMKEKGDIPEGYSVSREKKERFSLILESASTNQTSMYLCASSAPDLAGGSEQYFGPGTRLTVT.

The gene calls are TRBV7-8 and TRBJ1-5; possible D gene TRBD1, 6 bases. Germline CDR1 and CDR2: SGHVS and FQNEAQ. This CDR3 comprises 14 residues. Deletions cut 2 bases from V and 6 bases from J, with 11 bases between. The DNA for the CDR3 is TGTGCCAGCAGCTTACTAGGGGGGTCTCAGCCCCAGCATTTT. Translation: CASSLLGGSQPQHF.

As to this clone: Other nucleotide sequences from this sample produce the same CDR3. The chain uses TRBV5-4 and TRBJ2-7; 10 bases map to TRBD1. The germline V gene encodes CDR1 SGHNT and CDR2 YYREEE (reference sequence). This CDR3 is built from 14 residues. V was clipped by 4 bases and J by 4 bases; unmatched bases: 5. The CDR3 loop is CASSLPGQGYEQYF. CDR3 in DNA: TGTGCCAGCAGCCTCCCGGGACAGGGGTACGAGCAGTACTTC.

The J gene is TRBJ2-3, the V gene TRBV6-9; D may correspond to TRBD1 or TRBD2 (5 bases each). Germline values: CDR1 MNHGY, CDR2 SVAAGI. The CDR3 runs to 14 residues. V shed 1 base and J shed 6 bases, with 11 bases lying between them. Here the CDR3 DNA reads TGTGCCAGCAGTTATTTACTAGGGGTGGATACGCAGTATTTT. As protein: CASSYLLGVDTQYF.

The chain has TRBV19 and TRBJ2-2; D perhaps matches TRBD2 (5 bases). The V and J ends lost 4 bases and 1 base respectively, with 10 bases between them. The CDR3 contains 15 residues. The germline V gene encodes CDR1 LNHDA and CDR2 SQIVND (reference sequence). CDR3 bases: TGTGCCAGTAGTAGCTATAGCGTGAACACCGGGGAGCTGTTTTTT. This codes for CASSSYSVNTGELFF.

The chain uses TRBV30 and TRBJ1-2; D is possibly TRBD1 (5 bases). The CDR3 contains 13 residues. Trimming removed 8 bases at V and 2 bases at J, with 15 bases between. Germline loops: CDR1 GTSNPN, CDR2 SVGIG (reference sequence). The CDR3 here is CAQIEGPNYGYTF. DNA of the CDR3: TGTGCCCAAATCGAGGGGCCCAACTATGGCTACACCTTC.

The rearrangement links TRBV5-1 to TRBJ2-1, with unresolved D. CDR3 length equals 13 residues. V lost 3 bases to trimming and J lost 9 bases, with 13 bases between them. CDR1 SGHRS and CDR2 YFSETQ come from the germline V gene. CDR3 sequence (DNA): TGCGCCAGCAGCTCGTCAGGTGTTCTTGAGCAGTTCTTC. It encodes CASSSSGVLEQFF. Combining the CDR3 with reference TRBV5-1 and TRBJ2-1 gives the whole variable domain KAGVTQTPRYLIKTRGQQVTLSCSPISGHRSVSWYQQTPGQGLQFLFEYFSETQRNKGNFPGRFSGRQFSNSRSEMNVSTLELGDSALYLCASSSSGVLEQFFGPGTRLTVL.